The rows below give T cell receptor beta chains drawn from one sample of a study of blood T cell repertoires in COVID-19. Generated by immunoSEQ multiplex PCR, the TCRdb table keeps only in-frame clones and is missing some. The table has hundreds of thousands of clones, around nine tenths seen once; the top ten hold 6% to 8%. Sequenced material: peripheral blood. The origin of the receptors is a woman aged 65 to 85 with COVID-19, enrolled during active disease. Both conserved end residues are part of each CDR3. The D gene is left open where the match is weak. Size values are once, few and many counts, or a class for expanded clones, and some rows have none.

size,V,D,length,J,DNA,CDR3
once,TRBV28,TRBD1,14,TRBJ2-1,TGTGCCAGCAGACCCGACAGGGCGTACAATGAGCAGTTCTTC,CASRPDRAYNEQFF
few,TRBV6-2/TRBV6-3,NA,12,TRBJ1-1,TGTGCCAGCAGTTACCCAGACACTGAAGCTTTCTTT,CASSYPDTEAFF
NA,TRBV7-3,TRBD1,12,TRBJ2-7,TGTGCCAGCGAGCAGGGGGCAAACGAGCAGTACTTC,CASEQGANEQYF
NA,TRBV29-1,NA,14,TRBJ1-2,TGCAGCGTTGTTTTATTAGGACAGAACTATGGCTACACCTTC,CSVVLLGQNYGYTF
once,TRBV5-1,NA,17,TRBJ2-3,TGCGCCAGCAGCTTGGTCCCCCGATCTTCGGGCACAGATACGCAGTATTTT,CASSLVPRSSGTDTQYF
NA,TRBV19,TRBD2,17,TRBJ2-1,TGTGCCAGTAGTATCCGAGGGGCGGGGGGATCCTACAATGAGCAGTTCTTC,CASSIRGAGGSYNEQFF
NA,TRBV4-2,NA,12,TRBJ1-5,TGTGCCAGCAGCCATATAAATCAGCCCCAGCATTTT,CASSHINQPQHF
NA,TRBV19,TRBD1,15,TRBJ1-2,TGTGCCAGTAGTATACAGGGGGCGACTCTCTATGGCTACACCTTC,CASSIQGATLYGYTF
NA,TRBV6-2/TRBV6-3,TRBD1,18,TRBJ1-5,TGTGCCAGCAGCAGCCGGGACAGGGGATTAAGTAGCAATCAGCCCCAGCATTTT,CASSSRDRGLSSNQPQHF
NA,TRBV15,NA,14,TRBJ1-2,TGTGCCACCAGCAGAGAAAGGGGCCCATATGGCTACACCTTC,CATSRERGPYGYTF
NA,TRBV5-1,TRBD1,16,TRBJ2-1,TGCGCCAGCAGCAGAGAGACAGGGAGCTCCTACAATGAGCAGTTCTTC,CASSRETGSSYNEQFF
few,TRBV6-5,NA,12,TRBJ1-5,TGTGCCAGCAGGGCCGGAGGTCAGCCCCAGCATTTT,CASRAGGQPQHF
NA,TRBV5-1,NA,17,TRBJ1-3,TGCGCCAGCAGTTTTGCCGGAGTGTACACCTCTGGAAACACCATATATTTT,CASSFAGVYTSGNTIYF
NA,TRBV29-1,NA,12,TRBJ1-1,TGCAGCGTTGTCCAGTCCTACACTGAAGCTTTCTTT,CSVVQSYTEAFF
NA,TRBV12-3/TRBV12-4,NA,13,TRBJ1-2,TGTGCCAGTGCTAGGGGGAACGTCGATGGCTACACCTTC,CASARGNVDGYTF
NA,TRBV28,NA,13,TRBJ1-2,TGTGCCAGCAGTTTACGGACAGAAGGGGGCTACACCTTC,CASSLRTEGGYTF
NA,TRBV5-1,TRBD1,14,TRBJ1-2,TGCGCCAGCAGCTCGCAGGGGGCAGGGGATGGCTACACCTTC,CASSSQGAGDGYTF
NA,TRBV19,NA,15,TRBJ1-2,TGTGCCAGTAGTATAGCCCGAGGAGTTAACTATGGCTACACCTTC,CASSIARGVNYGYTF
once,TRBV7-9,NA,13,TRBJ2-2,TGTGCCCGCTTGGTACTTAACACCGGGGAGCTGTTTTTT,CARLVLNTGELFF
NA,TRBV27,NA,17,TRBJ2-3,TGTGCCAGCAGTTTAGCCGCTACAGGTACTGGCACAGATACGCAGTATTTT,CASSLAATGTGTDTQYF
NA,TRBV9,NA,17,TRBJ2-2,TGTGCCAGCAGCGTTTCCCTTGACAGGCCCTTCACCGGGGAGCTGTTTTTT,CASSVSLDRPFTGELFF
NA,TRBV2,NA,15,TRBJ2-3,TGTGCCAGCAGTGTGGCGGGGGCCTACACAGATACGCAGTATTTT,CASSVAGAYTDTQYF